The rows below give T cell receptor beta chains drawn from one sample of a study of tumor-infiltrating lymphocytes in localized non-small cell lung cancer. Generated by immunoSEQ multiplex PCR, the TCRdb table keeps only in-frame clones and is missing some. The profile shows about 3,000 clones, 65% to 80% of them singletons. Material: uninvolved lung tissue not adjacent to the tumor. These receptors were taken from a human donor with non-small cell lung cancer. Both conserved end residues are part of each CDR3. Fields, in order: D gene, J gene, clone size, V gene, CDR3 DNA, CDR3 protein. A D gene is named only where the DNA matches it firmly. Not all rows give a size; the values are once, few, many and, for expanded clones, a class.

D: TRBD2; J: TRBJ2-5; size: few; V: TRBV30; DNA: TGTGCCTGGAAGCTAGCGGGGGAAACCCAGTACTTC; CDR3: CAWKLAGETQYF
D: -; J: TRBJ1-4; size: -; V: TRBV19; DNA: TGTGCCAGTAGTATGGCCAGAGAAAAACTGTTTTTT; CDR3: CASSMAREKLFF
D: TRBD1; J: TRBJ2-5; size: -; V: TRBV7-2; DNA: TGTGCCAGCAGCCCCGGGACAGGTGGTGAAGAGACCCAGTACTTC; CDR3: CASSPGTGGEETQYF
D: TRBD2; J: TRBJ2-3; size: -; V: TRBV15; DNA: TGTGCCACCACCAAACCGGGACTAGCGGGGTCAGATACGCAGTATTTT; CDR3: CATTKPGLAGSDTQYF
D: -; J: TRBJ1-2; size: -; V: TRBV6-5; DNA: TGTGCCAGCAGCTCCCTGGGCACGCTAAACTATGGCTACACCTTC; CDR3: CASSSLGTLNYGYTF
D: -; J: TRBJ1-1; size: -; V: TRBV9; DNA: TGTGCCAGCAGCGTAGCGGGGGTGAACACTGAAGCTTTCTTT; CDR3: CASSVAGVNTEAFF
D: TRBD1; J: TRBJ2-7; size: large; V: TRBV13; DNA: TGTGCCAGCAGCCCGAGACAGGGGGTAGACGAGCAGTACTTC; CDR3: CASSPRQGVDEQYF
D: -; J: TRBJ2-6; size: -; V: TRBV14; DNA: TGTGCCAGCAGCCAAGGGGGCAGCCCAAGGGCCAACGTCCTGACTTTC; CDR3: CASSQGGSPRANVLTF
D: -; J: TRBJ2-4; size: -; V: TRBV28; DNA: TGTGCCAGCAATCCGACAGGGTCTGGAGGGAACATTCAGTACTTC; CDR3: CASNPTGSGGNIQYF
D: -; J: TRBJ1-3; size: few; V: TRBV4-2; DNA: TGTGCCAGCAGCCCTCTCACGGGGAGCTCTGGAAACACCATATATTTT; CDR3: CASSPLTGSSGNTIYF
D: -; J: TRBJ1-2; size: -; V: TRBV11-2; DNA: TGTGCCAGCAGCTTAAATCGAGTAGGAGCCTACACCTTC; CDR3: CASSLNRVGAYTF
D: -; J: TRBJ1-1; size: -; V: TRBV29-1; DNA: TGCAGCGCCCGACCCAGGGCATCCCAGGGCAGTGAAGCTTTCTTT; CDR3: CSARPRASQGSEAFF
D: -; J: TRBJ1-2; size: hyperexpanded; V: TRBV27; DNA: TGTGCCAGCAGTTTGGGGGCGGACTATGGCTACACCTTC; CDR3: CASSLGADYGYTF
D: TRBD2; J: TRBJ2-4; size: few; V: TRBV5-1; DNA: TGCGCCAGCAGCCCGGGAGGGCCCAAAAACATTCAGTACTTC; CDR3: CASSPGGPKNIQYF
D: TRBD1; J: TRBJ1-1; size: -; V: TRBV6-1; DNA: TGTGCCAGCAGTCTACAGGGGAGAATAACTGAAGCTTTCTTT; CDR3: CASSLQGRITEAFF
D: TRBD1; J: TRBJ2-3; size: once; V: TRBV29-1; DNA: TGCAGCGCAAGGGACAGGGCTCCAGATACGCAGTATTTT; CDR3: CSARDRAPDTQYF
D: -; J: TRBJ2-5; size: -; V: TRBV11-2; DNA: TGTGCCAGCAGCTTAGGGCTAGACCAGGGGAATTGGGAGACCCAGTACTTC; CDR3: CASSLGLDQGNWETQYF
D: -; J: TRBJ2-2; size: -; V: TRBV7-3; DNA: TGTGCCAGCAGCCTGGACAGACCTCCAAACACCGGGGAGCTGTTTTTT; CDR3: CASSLDRPPNTGELFF
D: TRBD1; J: TRBJ2-2; size: medium-sized; V: TRBV29-1; DNA: TGCAGCGTTGGGGGGGCCCTGGCCGGGACAGGGGTTGTCGCCGGGGAGCTGTTTTTT; CDR3: CSVGGALAGTGVVAGELFF
D: -; J: TRBJ1-2; size: -; V: TRBV7-8; DNA: TGTGCCAGCAGCTTAGGCGAAGGGGGGATCTATGGCTACACCTTC; CDR3: CASSLGEGGIYGYTF
D: -; J: TRBJ2-3; size: -; V: TRBV6-1; DNA: TGTGCCAGCAGTGAATTTGGGGATACGCAGTATTTT; CDR3: CASSEFGDTQYF
D: -; J: TRBJ2-1; size: few; V: TRBV7-9; DNA: TGTGCCAGCAGCTTAGGGGTTAGCTCCTACAATGAGCAGTTCTTC; CDR3: CASSLGVSSYNEQFF
D: -; J: TRBJ2-2; size: few; V: TRBV11-3; DNA: TGTGCCAGCAGCTTACAGCGCGACTCCGGGGAGCTGTTTTTT; CDR3: CASSLQRDSGELFF
D: TRBD2; J: TRBJ2-1; size: -; V: TRBV28; DNA: TGTGCCAGCCTCAGTCTAGCGGGAACCTACAATGAGCAGTTCTTC; CDR3: CASLSLAGTYNEQFF
D: TRBD2; J: TRBJ2-3; size: -; V: TRBV25-1; DNA: TGTGCCAGCAGTGTTGGGGCGGGGGGGCTGACAGATACGCAGTATTTT; CDR3: CASSVGAGGLTDTQYF
D: TRBD2; J: TRBJ2-7; size: -; V: TRBV7-9; DNA: TGTGCCAGCAGCCGAGCGGGGGGAACCTACGAGCAGTACTTC; CDR3: CASSRAGGTYEQYF
D: -; J: TRBJ2-2; size: once; V: TRBV7-9; DNA: TGTGCCAGCAGCTTTCTTTTTGGGGTTACCGGGGAGCTGTTTTTT; CDR3: CASSFLFGVTGELFF
D: TRBD1; J: TRBJ1-3; size: -; V: TRBV2; DNA: TGTGCCAGCAGTGTAACAGGGGGCTCTGGAAACACCATATATTTT; CDR3: CASSVTGGSGNTIYF
D: -; J: TRBJ2-1; size: -; V: TRBV5-1; DNA: TGCGCCAGCAGCTTGAGTCCCGGGCAGTGGCCCTACAATGAGCAGTTCTTC; CDR3: CASSLSPGQWPYNEQFF
D: TRBD2; J: TRBJ2-2; size: -; V: TRBV4-2; DNA: TGTGCCAGCAGCCTAGCAGGCGGCGGGGGGCAAGGCACCGGGGAGCTGTTTTTT; CDR3: CASSLAGGGGQGTGELFF
D: -; J: TRBJ2-3; size: -; V: TRBV9; DNA: TGTGCCAGCAGCGTAGAAAGGGGCACAGATACGCAGTATTTT; CDR3: CASSVERGTDTQYF
D: TRBD1; J: TRBJ2-1; size: medium-sized; V: TRBV5-1; DNA: TGCGCCAGCAGCTCCGGACAGGGGTACAATGAGCAGTTCTTC; CDR3: CASSSGQGYNEQFF
D: -; J: TRBJ1-6; size: -; V: TRBV28; DNA: TGTGCCACCGGATCCTCCTATAATTCACCCCTCCACTTT; CDR3: CATGSSYNSPLHF
D: -; J: TRBJ1-4; size: few; V: TRBV15; DNA: TGTGCCACCAGCTTGGGAGGGGCGGCTAATGAAAAACTGTTTTTT; CDR3: CATSLGGAANEKLFF
D: -; J: TRBJ2-1; size: large; V: TRBV12-5; DNA: TGTGCTAGTGGAACTTCCCAGGGTTACGAGCAGTTCTTC; CDR3: CASGTSQGYEQFF
D: -; J: TRBJ1-5; size: -; V: TRBV6-1; DNA: TGTGCCAGCAGTGAACCTAGGACCTATAGCAATCAGCCCCAGCATTTT; CDR3: CASSEPRTYSNQPQHF
D: TRBD1; J: TRBJ1-1; size: -; V: TRBV11-2; DNA: TGTGCCAGCAGCTTTCTTGGGACAGGGATATTGAACACTGAAGCTTTCTTT; CDR3: CASSFLGTGILNTEAFF
D: -; J: TRBJ1-6; size: -; V: TRBV6-1; DNA: TGTGCCAGCAAGGTCTTCTCCTATAATTCACCCCTCCACTTT; CDR3: CASKVFSYNSPLHF
D: TRBD2; J: TRBJ2-1; size: -; V: TRBV9; DNA: TGTGCCAGCAGCGTAGGGTTAGCGGGAGGGCTAGGCAATGAGCAGTTCTTC; CDR3: CASSVGLAGGLGNEQFF
D: -; J: TRBJ1-1; size: -; V: TRBV5-6; DNA: TGTGCCAGCAGCCTCAGAGGGACTGAAGCTTTCTTT; CDR3: CASSLRGTEAFF
D: TRBD1; J: TRBJ2-7; size: -; V: TRBV10-3; DNA: TGTGCCATCAGTGACCCGGACAGGGGAAACGAGCAGTACTTC; CDR3: CAISDPDRGNEQYF
D: -; J: TRBJ2-2; size: -; V: TRBV30; DNA: TGTGCCTGGAGTGTAAAGAGGGGGGGGAACACCGGGGAGCTGTTTTTT; CDR3: CAWSVKRGGNTGELFF
D: -; J: TRBJ1-6; size: -; V: TRBV10-1; DNA: TGCGCCAGCAGTGTTCGGGGAGGGGCTAATTCACCCCTCCACTTT; CDR3: CASSVRGGANSPLHF
D: -; J: TRBJ2-2; size: -; V: TRBV19; DNA: TGTGCCAGTACCACCCCCTGGGGGGCGAACACCGGGGAGCTGTTTTTT; CDR3: CASTTPWGANTGELFF
D: -; J: TRBJ2-1; size: -; V: TRBV11-3; DNA: TGTGCCAGCAGGCAGCGAGGTGAGCAGTTCTTC; CDR3: CASRQRGEQFF
D: -; J: TRBJ1-1; size: -; V: TRBV7-2; DNA: TGTGCCAGCAGTTCAACCCTCTATAGCACTGAAGCTTTCTTT; CDR3: CASSSTLYSTEAFF
D: -; J: TRBJ2-1; size: -; V: TRBV9; DNA: TGTGCCAGCAGCGTGGGCACAGCCCGTTCGGATGAGCAGTTCTTC; CDR3: CASSVGTARSDEQFF
D: -; J: TRBJ2-1; size: -; V: TRBV4-3; DNA: TGCGCCAGCAGCCAAGTACCCAGGGACTACAATGAGCAGTTCTTC; CDR3: CASSQVPRDYNEQFF
D: TRBD1; J: TRBJ1-1; size: -; V: TRBV11-2; DNA: TGTGCCAGCAGCTTAGGGACAGGGAAAGCTTTCTTT; CDR3: CASSLGTGKAFF
D: -; J: TRBJ2-6; size: -; V: TRBV9; DNA: TGTGCCAGCAGCGTAGCAAGTAGGGACACCAGCTCTGGGGCCAACGTCCTGACTTTC; CDR3: CASSVASRDTSSGANVLTF
D: TRBD1; J: TRBJ1-1; size: few; V: TRBV2; DNA: TGTGCCAGCAGTTCCGGGACAGGGACTGAAGCTTTCTTT; CDR3: CASSSGTGTEAFF